Included here is one T cell receptor beta chain sequence, with context. What it binds is unknown. This sample is part of a study of T cell responses to AZD1222 COVID-19 vaccine. Study context: Second-dose intervals near 4 or 12 weeks were combined. Findings and limits, study-wide: After the peak T cell response, and only then, were repertoires sampled. Of the AZD1222 recipients, only six were seropositive at baseline.

Profiled with immunoSEQ multiplex PCR; TCRdb holds only in-frame clones, not every one. This repertoire shows approximately 76,000 clones, approximately 90% found once; its top ten account for 15% to 20%. Germline lookup yields CDR1 SGHDT and CDR2 YYEEEE. The CDR3 runs 17 residues. V was pared by 1 base and J by 2 bases, with 7 bases of the junction left unmatched. The sequencing used peripheral blood, collected on day 0 of AZD1222 vaccination. The origin of this receptor is an adult in good health. The chain uses TRBV5-6 and TRBJ2-5, with 11 bases aligning to TRBD2. The CDR3 protein is CASSLLGGLAVQETQYF. The CDR3, as DNA: TGTGCCAGCAGCTTGCTCGGGGGACTAGCGGTACAAGAGACCCAGTACTTC.